Sequencing of this TCR beta chain was carried out in a study of siplizumab effects on memory and regulatory T cells. Germline loops: CDR1 SGDLS, CDR2 YYNGEE. The CDR3 has 16 amino acids. After removal of 3 bases from V and 3 bases from J, the junction contained 8 bases not matched to a gene. Measured with immunoSEQ multiplex PCR; TCRdb has only the in-frame clones, and not every one. The table has around 94,000 clones, about 94% seen once. This sequence originates from a human donor in good health. Sequencing was done on a sample of CD4+ T cells sorted from blood. V is TRBV9 and J is TRBJ2-5; 10 nucleotides agree with TRBD2. This CDR3 reads CASSGLGAGGEETQYF. The CDR3 DNA sequence: TGTGCCAGCAGCGGCTTGGGAGCGGGAGGGGAAGAGACCCAGTACTTC.